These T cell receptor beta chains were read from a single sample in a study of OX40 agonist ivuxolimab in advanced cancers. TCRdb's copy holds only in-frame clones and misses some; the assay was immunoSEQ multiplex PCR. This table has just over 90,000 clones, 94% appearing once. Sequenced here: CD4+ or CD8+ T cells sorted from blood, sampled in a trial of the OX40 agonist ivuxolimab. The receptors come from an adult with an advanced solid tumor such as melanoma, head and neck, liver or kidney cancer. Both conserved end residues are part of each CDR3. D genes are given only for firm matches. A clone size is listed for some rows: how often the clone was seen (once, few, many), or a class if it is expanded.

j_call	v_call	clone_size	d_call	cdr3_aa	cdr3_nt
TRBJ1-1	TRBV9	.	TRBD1	CASSGGTGVTEAFF	TGTGCCAGCAGCGGGGGGACAGGGGTTACTGAAGCTTTCTTT
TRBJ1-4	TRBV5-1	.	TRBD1	CASSLSPWTGREEKLFF	TGCGCCAGCAGCTTATCCCCCTGGACAGGGAGGGAGGAAAAACTGTTTTTT
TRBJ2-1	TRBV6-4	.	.	CASTVYFF	TGTGCCAGCACGGTGTATTTCTTC
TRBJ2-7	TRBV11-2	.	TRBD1	CASSLWSEGAWEQYF	TGTGCCAGCAGCTTATGGAGTGAGGGGGCTTGGGAGCAGTACTTC
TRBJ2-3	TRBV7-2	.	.	CASSLRWEVPDTQYF	TGTGCCAGCAGCTTAAGGTGGGAGGTCCCAGATACGCAGTATTTT
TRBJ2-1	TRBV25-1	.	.	CASSDPPYEQFF	TGTGCCAGCAGTGACCCCCCTTATGAGCAGTTCTTC
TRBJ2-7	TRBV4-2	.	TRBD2	CASSQVGGTEQYF	TGTGCCAGCAGCCAAGTGGGAGGGACCGAGCAGTACTTC
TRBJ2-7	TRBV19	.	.	CASSTGTDKYEQYF	TGTGCCAGTAGTACTGGGACGGACAAATACGAGCAGTACTTC
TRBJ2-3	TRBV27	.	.	CASSLTRVGDTQYF	TGTGCCAGCAGCCTTACCCGGGTAGGAGATACGCAGTATTTT
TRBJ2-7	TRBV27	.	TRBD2	CASSLLAGTYEQYF	TGTGCCAGCAGTCTACTAGCGGGAACGTACGAGCAGTACTTC
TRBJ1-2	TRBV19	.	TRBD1	CASSWATGQDRYGYTF	TGTGCCAGTAGTTGGGCGACAGGGCAAGATCGCTATGGCTACACCTTC
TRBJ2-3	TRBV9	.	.	CASSVVGSPTDTQYF	TGTGCCAGCAGCGTAGTGGGGTCCCCGACAGATACGCAGTATTTT
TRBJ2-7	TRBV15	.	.	CATSHRETDYEQYF	TGTGCCACCAGTCACAGGGAAACCGACTACGAGCAGTACTTC
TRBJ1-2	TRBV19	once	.	CASSLGGGYTF	TGTGCCAGTAGTCTCGGAGGTGGCTACACCTTC
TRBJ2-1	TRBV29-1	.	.	CSVEDNKVLSYNEQFF	TGCAGCGTTGAAGATAACAAGGTCCTATCCTACAATGAGCAGTTCTTC
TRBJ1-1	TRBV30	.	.	CAWSNPGRAFF	TGTGCCTGGAGTAACCCCGGGCGAGCTTTCTTT
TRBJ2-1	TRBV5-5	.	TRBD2	CASSLELGRVSSYNEQFF	TGTGCCAGCAGCTTAGAGCTAGGGAGGGTAAGCTCCTACAATGAGCAGTTCTTC
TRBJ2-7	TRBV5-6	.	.	CASSFPHPPRYEQYF	TGTGCCAGCAGCTTTCCCCATCCACCCCGCTACGAGCAGTACTTC
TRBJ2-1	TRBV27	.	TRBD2	CASSLAGGSSYNEQFF	TGTGCCAGCAGTTTAGCGGGGGGGAGCTCCTACAATGAGCAGTTCTTC
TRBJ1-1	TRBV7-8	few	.	CASSWQGNTEAFF	TGTGCCAGCAGTTGGCAGGGGAACACTGAAGCTTTCTTT
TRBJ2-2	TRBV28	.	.	CASSLEDNTGELFF	TGTGCCAGCAGTTTGGAGGATAACACCGGGGAGCTGTTTTTT
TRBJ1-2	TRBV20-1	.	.	CSASGLGYTF	TGCAGTGCCAGTGGGTTGGGCTACACCTTC
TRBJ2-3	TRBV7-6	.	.	CASSLEASSDTQYF	TGTGCCAGCAGCTTAGAGGCTAGCTCAGATACGCAGTATTTT
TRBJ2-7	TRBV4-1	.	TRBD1	CASSQAYGQGNYEQYF	TGCGCCAGCAGCCAGGCCTATGGACAGGGAAATTACGAGCAGTACTTC
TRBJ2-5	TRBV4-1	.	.	CASSQVIGGGETQYF	TGCGCCAGCAGCCAGGTCATCGGGGGCGGTGAGACCCAGTACTTC
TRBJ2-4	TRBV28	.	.	CASSSPSRGRAKNIQYF	TGTGCCAGCAGTTCCCCCAGTAGGGGAAGGGCCAAAAACATTCAGTACTTC
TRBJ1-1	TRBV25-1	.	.	CASGPGRTEAFF	TGTGCCAGTGGTCCAGGAAGGACTGAAGCCTTCTTT
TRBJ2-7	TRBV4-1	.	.	CASSQARTGSYEQYF	TGCGCCAGCAGCCAAGCCAGGACGGGGTCCTACGAGCAGTACTTC
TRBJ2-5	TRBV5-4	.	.	CASSLVTAETQYF	TGTGCCAGCAGCTTGGTGACAGCAGAGACCCAGTACTTC
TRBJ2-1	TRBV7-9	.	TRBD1	CASSLTGTEYNEQFF	TGTGCCAGCAGCTTGACCGGGACAGAGTACAATGAGCAGTTCTTC
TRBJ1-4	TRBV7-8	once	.	CASTLARIHEKLFF	TGTGCCAGCACCTTGGCCAGGATCCATGAAAAACTGTTTTTT
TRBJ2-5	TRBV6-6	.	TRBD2	CASSRAWTGGETQYF	TGTGCCAGCAGTAGGGCCTGGACGGGAGGGGAGACCCAGTACTTC
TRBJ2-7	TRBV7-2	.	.	CASSLVGEHEQYF	TGTGCCAGCAGCTTAGTCGGCGAGCACGAGCAGTACTTC
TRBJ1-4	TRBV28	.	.	CASRTTGNPEKLFF	TGTGCCAGCAGAACCACCGGGAACCCAGAAAAACTGTTTTTT
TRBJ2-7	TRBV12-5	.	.	CASGPGYEQYF	TGTGCTAGTGGTCCCGGCTACGAGCAGTACTTC
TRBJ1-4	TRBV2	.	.	CASIPYDTGGGKLFF	TGTGCCAGCATTCCTTACGACACGGGTGGAGGAAAACTGTTTTTT
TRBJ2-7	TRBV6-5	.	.	CASSLYSRGRLDEQYF	TGTGCCAGCAGTTTATATTCGAGGGGTCGGCTCGACGAGCAGTACTTC
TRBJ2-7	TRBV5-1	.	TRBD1	CASSLGTGEREQYF	TGCGCCAGCAGCCTAGGGACAGGGGAACGGGAGCAGTACTTC
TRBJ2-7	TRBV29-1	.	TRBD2	CSGTSQGGQYF	TGCAGCGGGACTAGTCAGGGAGGGCAGTACTTC
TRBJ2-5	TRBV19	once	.	CASSILVQAENQETQYF	TGTGCCAGTAGTATTCTTGTACAGGCCGAAAACCAAGAGACCCAGTACTTC
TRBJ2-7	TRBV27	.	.	CASSLSTGSSYEQYF	TGTGCCAGCAGTTTATCGACGGGGAGCTCCTACGAGCAGTACTTC
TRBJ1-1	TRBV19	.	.	CASSISLRAEAFF	TGTGCCAGTAGTATCTCTTTAAGGGCTGAAGCTTTCTTT
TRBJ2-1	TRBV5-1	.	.	CASSYFPSSYNEQFF	TGCGCCAGCAGCTACTTTCCGAGCTCCTACAATGAGCAGTTCTTC
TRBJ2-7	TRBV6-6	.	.	CASSYSSGEQYF	TGTGCCAGCAGTTACTCGTCCGGAGAGCAGTACTTC
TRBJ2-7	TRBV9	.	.	CASSVASGDVYEQYF	TGTGCCAGCAGCGTAGCCTCGGGGGACGTCTACGAGCAGTACTTC
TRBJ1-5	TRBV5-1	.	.	CASSSAPHQPQHF	TGCGCCAGCAGCTCGGCCCCACATCAGCCCCAGCATTTT
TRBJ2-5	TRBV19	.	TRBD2	CASSIRGWTSGVHTQETQYF	TGTGCCAGTAGTATTCGGGGCTGGACTAGCGGGGTCCATACACAAGAGACCCAGTACTTC
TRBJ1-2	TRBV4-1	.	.	CASSQRLDSYGYTF	TGCGCCAGCAGCCAACGTTTGGACAGCTATGGCTACACCTTC
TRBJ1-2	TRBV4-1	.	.	CASSSIEGASIYGYTF	TGCGCCAGCAGTTCAATCGAGGGCGCCTCAATCTATGGCTACACCTTC
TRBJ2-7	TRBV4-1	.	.	CASSQFPGDEQYF	TGCGCCAGCAGCCAATTTCCAGGCGACGAGCAGTACTTC
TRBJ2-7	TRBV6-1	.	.	CATHRDNTYEQYF	TGTGCCACCCATCGGGACAATACCTACGAGCAGTACTTC
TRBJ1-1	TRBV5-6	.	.	CASSRGVNTEAFF	TGTGCCAGCAGCAGAGGAGTGAACACTGAAGCTTTCTTT
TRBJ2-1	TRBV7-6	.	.	CASSLDRGESYNEQFF	TGTGCCAGCAGCTTAGATCGCGGGGAGTCCTACAATGAGCAGTTCTTC
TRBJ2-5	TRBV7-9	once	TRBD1	CASSPRDRGQETQYF	TGTGCCAGCAGCCCGCGGGACAGGGGGCAAGAGACCCAGTACTTC
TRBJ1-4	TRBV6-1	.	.	CASRGVANEKLFF	TGTGCCAGCAGGGGCGTTGCTAATGAAAAACTGTTTTTT